The 13 T cell receptor beta chains listed next were all sequenced from one sample in a study of long-term antiretroviral therapy in people with HIV. The authors ran the immunoSEQ assay, v3.0, at survey level. Produced via immunoSEQ multiplex PCR; TCRdb's table is partial and in-frame only. The sample holds roughly 25,000 clones, roughly 80% seen once. Sample: unsorted PBMCs, taken 0.7 years before starting antiretroviral therapy. Receptors were obtained from a man younger than 40 with HIV.

The sample holds a few counts of this clone. The gene calls are TRBV5-1 and TRBJ1-3; D is unclear. Germline CDR1 is SGHRS and CDR2 is YFSETQ. The CDR3 consists of 15 residues. The ends were cut back, 0 bases at V and 0 bases at J, with 7 bases in the middle. The DNA of the CDR3 is TGCGCCAGCAGCTTGGCCGGCAGCTCTGGAAACACCATATATTTT. It codes for CASSLAGSSGNTIYF.

J is TRBJ1-5 and V is TRBV19; D perhaps matches TRBD1 (5 bases). CDR3 length equals 15 residues. The germline V gene encodes CDR1 LNHDA and CDR2 SQIVND (reference sequence). Trimming cost V 2 bases and J 5 bases, with 13 bases left between them. CDR3 DNA: TGTGCCAGTAGTATAAGGGCCGGAGGGGATCAGCCCCAGCATTTT. Protein: CASSIRAGGDQPQHF.

The rearrangement joins TRBV30 to TRBJ2-7; D might be TRBD1 (6 bases). In germline, CDR1 is GTSNPN, CDR2 SVGIG (reference sequence). V lost 1 base, J lost 4 bases, and 8 bases lay in between. The CDR3 is 12 amino acids. The CDR3 DNA reads TGTGCCTGGAGTGCAACAGGGTACGAGCAGTACTTC. This sequence encodes CAWSATGYEQYF.

Only a few counts were recorded for this clone. This chain connects TRBV10-2 to TRBJ1-1; D not resolved. Germline V gene data show CDR1 as WSHSY and CDR2 as SAAADI. The CDR3 is made up of 14 amino acids. Trimming took 4 bases from V and 0 from J, leaving 9 bases between them. CDR3 coding DNA: TGCGCCAGCAGTGCTTTCACCCTGAACACTGAAGCTTTCTTT. Residues: CASSAFTLNTEAFF.

The chain uses TRBV6-1 and TRBJ2-5; 10 bases are a match to TRBD1. The CDR3 contains 15 residues. From germline, CDR1 is MNHNS and CDR2 SASEGT. V was clipped by 3 bases and J by 5 bases; unmatched bases: 6. CDR3 region: CASSDGQGVLETQYF. CDR3 nucleotide sequence: TGTGCCAGCAGTGACGGACAGGGGGTGTTGGAGACCCAGTACTTC.

The chain employs TRBV5-1 and TRBJ2-3; D might be TRBD2 (7 bases). Per the germline V gene, CDR1 is SGHRS and CDR2 is YFSETQ. V was trimmed by 4 bases and J by 6 bases, leaving 15 bases between them. This CDR3 is built from 14 residues. In DNA form, the CDR3 reads TGCGCCAGCAGCACGGACGGGGGGCCGGATACGCAGTATTTT. Protein: CASSTDGGPDTQYF. Based on the CDR3 plus reference TRBV5-1 and TRBJ2-3, the full variable domain is KAGVTQTPRYLIKTRGQQVTLSCSPISGHRSVSWYQQTPGQGLQFLFEYFSETQRNKGNFPGRFSGRQFSNSRSEMNVSTLELGDSALYLCASSTDGGPDTQYFGPGTRLTVL.

The rearrangement uses TRBV5-4 and TRBJ2-1, with 7 bases identical to TRBD1. The J segment lost 8 bases and the V segment lost 5 bases, leaving 7 bases of the junction unmatched. CDR3 length: 13 residues. Germline V CDR1 and CDR2: SGHNT, YYREEE (reference sequence). The chain's CDR3 is CASSSDRAYEQFF. The CDR3 DNA reads TGTGCCAGCAGTTCAGACAGGGCCTATGAGCAGTTCTTC.

The chain has TRBV29-1 and TRBJ2-7, with 12 bases aligning to TRBD1. Trimming at V came to 7 bases and at J to 3 bases, leaving 13 bases not matched to a gene. The CDR3 spans 16 residues. Germline values: CDR1 SQVTM, CDR2 ANQGSEA. This chain's CDR3 is CSAGTGGAAWGYEQYF. The CDR3 DNA reads as TGCAGCGCTGGGACAGGGGGCGCGGCTTGGGGCTACGAGCAGTACTTC.

The chain carries TRBV10-3 and TRBJ2-5, with TRBD1 matching over 7 bases. Per the germline V gene, CDR1 is ENHRY and CDR2 is SYGVKD. V lost 6 bases and J lost 4; bases outside the gene matches: 8. This CDR3 contains 14 residues. In nucleotides, the CDR3 is TGTGCCATCAGGGAAAGACAGGGCTTAGAGACCCAGTACTTC. Protein product: CAIRERQGLETQYF.

The J gene is TRBJ1-6, the V gene TRBV6-5, with D possibly TRBD1 on 5 matching bases. There are 13 residues in the CDR3. CDR1 and CDR2 from the germline V gene are MNHEY and SVGAGI. The ends were cut back, 6 bases at V and 5 bases at J, with 8 bases in the middle. The chain's CDR3 is CASRGLDNSPLHF. The CDR3 nucleotides read TGTGCCAGCAGGGGGCTGGATAATTCACCCCTCCACTTT.

The rearrangement links TRBV9 to TRBJ2-3; 7 bases agree with TRBD1. V was clipped by 2 bases and J by 2 bases; unmatched bases: 5. The CDR3 totals 15 residues. Germline V gene sequence: CDR1 SGDLS, CDR2 YYNGEE. CDR3 amino acids: CASSVGDSDTDTQYF. Written as DNA, the CDR3 is TGTGCCAGCAGCGTGGGGGACAGCGACACAGATACGCAGTATTTT.

By share of the sample, this clone is large (0.1 to 1%). The chain combines TRBV28 with TRBJ1-1; TRBD1 might be the D (5 bases). The CDR3 totals 13 residues. Per germline, CDR1 MDHEN and CDR2 SYDVKM. The germline V and J ends were trimmed by 3 bases and 5 bases, with 10 bases remaining between them. The CDR3 loop is CASSFRGVTEAFF. CDR3 nucleotide sequence: TGTGCCAGCAGTTTTCGGGGGGTGACTGAAGCTTTCTTT.

The chain employs TRBV27 and TRBJ1-5, with TRBD1 identical over 9 bases. CDR3 length: 16 residues. Trimming at V came to 3 bases and at J to 2 bases, leaving 5 bases not matched to a gene. From germline, CDR1 is MNHEY and CDR2 SMNVEV (reference sequence). DNA for the CDR3: TGTGCCAGCAGTTTGGGGACAGGGCCTGGCAATCAGCCCCAGCATTTT. As protein: CASSLGTGPGNQPQHF.